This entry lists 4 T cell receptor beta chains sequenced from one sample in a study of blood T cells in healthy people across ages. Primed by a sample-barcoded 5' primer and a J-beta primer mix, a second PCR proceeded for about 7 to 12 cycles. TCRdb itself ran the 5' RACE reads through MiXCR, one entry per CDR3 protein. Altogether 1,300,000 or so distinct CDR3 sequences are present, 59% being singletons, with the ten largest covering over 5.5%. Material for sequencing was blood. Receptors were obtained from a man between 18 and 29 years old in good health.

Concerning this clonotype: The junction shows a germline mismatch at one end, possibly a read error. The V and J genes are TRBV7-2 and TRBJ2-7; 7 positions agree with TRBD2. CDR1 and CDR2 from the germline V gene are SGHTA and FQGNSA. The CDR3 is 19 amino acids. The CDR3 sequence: CASSLGELVMGRGSYEQHF. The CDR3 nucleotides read TGTGCCAGCAGCTTAGGGGAACTAGTAATGGGGCGGGGGTCTTACGAGCAGCACTTC.

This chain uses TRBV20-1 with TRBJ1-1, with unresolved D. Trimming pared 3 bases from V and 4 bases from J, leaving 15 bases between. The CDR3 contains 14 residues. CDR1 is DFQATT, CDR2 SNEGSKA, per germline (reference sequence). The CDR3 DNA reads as TGCAGTGCTAGGGACCCCGATTGGGGCACTGAAGCTTTCTTT. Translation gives CSARDPDWGTEAFF.

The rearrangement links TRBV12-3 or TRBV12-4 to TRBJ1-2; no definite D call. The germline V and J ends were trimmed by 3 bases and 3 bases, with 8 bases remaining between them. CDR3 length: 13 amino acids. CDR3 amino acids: CASSFGADYGYTF. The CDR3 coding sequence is TGTGCCAGCAGTTTTGGAGCCGACTATGGCTACACCTTC.

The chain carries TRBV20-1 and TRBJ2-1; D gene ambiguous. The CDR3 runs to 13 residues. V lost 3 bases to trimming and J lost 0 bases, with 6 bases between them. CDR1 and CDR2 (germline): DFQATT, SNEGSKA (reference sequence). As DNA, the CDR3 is TGCAGTGCTAGTGCCCGCTCCTACAATGAGCAGTTCTTC. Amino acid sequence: CSASARSYNEQFF.